This T cell receptor beta chain was captured in a study of blood T cell repertoires in COVID-19. Study details: The origin of the acute and convalescent COVID-19 samples was the United States, Italy and Spain. PBMCs, B-cell-depleted T cells, or T cells provided the cDNA or gDNA that made up the material.

As handled by the study authors: Estimation of nucleated cell counts relied on the amplification of reference gene primers. TCRdb keeps only in-frame clones here, not all; method: immunoSEQ multiplex PCR. That table gives V, J and clone size, and the DNA gave D and trimming. The sample lists hundreds of thousands of clones, approximately 90% seen once, with 9.5% to 15% in the top ten. CDR1 SNHLY and CDR2 FYNNEI come from the germline V gene. V trimming: 6 bases; J trimming: 11 bases; junction bases outside the gene matches: 4. CDR3 size: 13 residues. V is TRBV2 and J is TRBJ1-6, with 10 bases identical to TRBD1. The source is a woman aged 18-29 years who had recovered from COVID-19. Specimen: peripheral blood. CDR3 sequence reads: CASRGTGVPPLHF. CDR3 nucleotide sequence: TGTGCCAGCAGGGGGACAGGGGTTCCACCCCTCCACTTT.